What follows are 7 T cell receptor beta chains derived from one specimen sequenced in a study of blood T cell repertoires in COVID-19. Produced via immunoSEQ multiplex PCR; TCRdb's table is partial and in-frame only. The sample has some 120,000 clones; around 89% are singletons. Sequences were obtained from peripheral blood. These receptors were taken from a human donor in a cohort sampled during active COVID-19.

The rearrangement joins TRBV2 to TRBJ2-7, with 11 positions matching TRBD2. Losses at the gene ends were 1 base for V and 0 bases for J; bases not matched to a gene: 14. CDR1 and CDR2 (germline): SNHLY, FYNNEI. This CDR3 is 20 amino acids long. The CDR3 sequence is CASSEVDGTSGPRGSYEQYF. In nucleotides, the CDR3 is TGTGCCAGCAGTGAAGTGGACGGGACTAGCGGACCGAGGGGCTCCTACGAGCAGTACTTC. Full variable domain (outside the CDR3, taken from reference TRBV2 and TRBJ2-7): EPEVTQTPSHQVTQMGQEVILRCVPISNHLYFYWYRQILGQKVEFLVSFYNNEISEKSEIFDDQFSVERPDGSNFTLKIRSTKLEDSAMYFCASSEVDGTSGPRGSYEQYFGPGTRLTVT.

This rearrangement joins TRBV7-2 to TRBJ2-1; 10 nucleotides align to TRBD1. The CDR3 is 15 residues long. V dropped 4 bases and J dropped 8; count of bases not matched to a gene: 8. The V gene's germline CDR1 is SGHTA and CDR2 FQGNSA. This CDR3 is CASSSPRTGGHEQFF. CDR3 sequence (DNA): TGTGCCAGCAGCTCGCCCCGGACAGGGGGACATGAGCAGTTCTTC.

This chain connects TRBV5-1 to TRBJ2-3; D not certain. CDR1 and CDR2 from the germline V gene are SGHRS and YFSETQ. The V and J ends lost 1 base and 3 bases respectively, with 9 bases between them. The CDR3 spans 14 residues. The CDR3 bases are TGCGCCAGCAGCTTGATGTTAGCTACAGATACGCAGTATTTT. Its translation is CASSLMLATDTQYF.

This clone was detected only once. The rearrangement uses TRBV28 and TRBJ1-4, with D perhaps TRBD1 (6 bases). CDR1 and CDR2 from the germline V gene are MDHEN and SYDVKM. Trimming removed 2 bases at V and 7 bases at J, with 8 bases between. This CDR3 has 13 amino acids. The DNA of the CDR3 is TGTGCCAGCAGTTTACGAGGGGGTGAAAAACTGTTTTTT. Its translation is CASSLRGGEKLFF.

This clone appeared once. The chain combines TRBV5-8 with TRBJ2-3, with a possible D match to TRBD2 (6 bases). The germline gives CDR1 SGHTS, CDR2 YDEGEE. Trimming removed 4 bases from V and 2 bases from J, with 11 bases in between. The CDR3 spans 14 residues. The CDR3 loop reads CASSLWGDTDTQYF. DNA for the CDR3: TGTGCCAGCAGCCTGTGGGGGGACACAGATACGCAGTATTTT.

The chain carries TRBV15 and TRBJ2-1; D uncertain. The CDR3 loop spans 20 amino acids. Trimming stripped 0 bases from V and 6 bases from J, with 27 bases between. CDR1 is LNHNV and CDR2 is YYDKDF in the germline V gene (reference sequence). CDR3 sequence: CATSRDVGRLTRTLGNEQFF. The CDR3 DNA follows: TGTGCCACCAGCAGAGATGTCGGCAGGCTAACACGAACCCTGGGCAATGAGCAGTTCTTC.

This rearrangement joins TRBV2 to TRBJ2-3; D possibly corresponds to TRBD2 (6 bases). Germline lookup yields CDR1 SNHLY and CDR2 FYNNEI. Trimming took 5 bases from V and 12 from J, leaving 12 bases between them. The CDR3 is 11 residues long. The chain's CDR3 is CASSRGTLQYF. The DNA of the CDR3 is TGTGCCAGCAGTCGCGGGACTCTTCAGTATTTT.